The 13 T cell receptor beta chains in this list originate from one sample, sequenced in a study of blood T cell repertoires in COVID-19. The method was immunoSEQ multiplex PCR; TCRdb's version includes in-frame clones alone and lacks a portion of them. Here the sample spans about 250,000 clones, approximately 86% being singletons. The sequencing input was peripheral blood. These receptors were taken from an elderly woman with active or convalescent COVID-19.

This clone has a single count. The chain carries TRBV5-6 and TRBJ2-7; 8 bases line up with TRBD2. This CDR3 is 16 amino acids long. With 3 bases clipped from V and 0 bases from J, the junction kept 8 bases outside the gene matches. The germline V gene has CDR1 SGHDT and CDR2 YYEEEE. The CDR3 nucleotides are TGTGCCAGCAGCTCTATTGGGACTAGTGTCTCCTACGAGCAGTACTTC. Translation: CASSSIGTSVSYEQYF.

With regard to this clone: The same CDR3 can be traced to other DNA sequences in this sample. This chain joins TRBV6-4 and TRBJ2-3; 8 nucleotides agree with TRBD2. J lost 6 bases, V lost 6 bases, and 5 bases had no gene match. Germline values: CDR1 MRHNA, CDR2 SNTAGT. The CDR3 spans 13 residues. The CDR3 nucleotides read TGTGCCAGCAGCGGGGGGGCAACGGATACGCAGTATTTT. It translates to CASSGGATDTQYF.

The chain joins TRBV18 to TRBJ1-5; 9 bases are a match to TRBD1. This CDR3 spans 14 amino acids. Germline CDR1 is KGHSH and CDR2 is LQKENI. The V segment lost 4 bases and the J segment 7 bases; nucleotides outside the gene matches: 5. This CDR3 is CASSLGQGSQPQHF. The CDR3 bases are TGTGCCAGCTCACTGGGACAGGGTTCGCAGCCCCAGCATTTT.

The rearrangement joins TRBV24-1 to TRBJ2-7; TRBD1 might be the D (5 bases). Germline V gene sequence: CDR1 KGHDR, CDR2 SFDVKD. The CDR3 consists of 14 residues. V gave up 4 bases and J gave up 4 bases, with 13 bases separating them. DNA of the CDR3: TGTGCCACCAGTGAGAACAGGTTCCCTTACGAGCAGTACTTC. Translated, it gives CATSENRFPYEQYF.

The chain has TRBV12-5 and TRBJ2-5; D is undetermined. CDR3 length: 15 residues. V was pared by 0 bases and J by 7 bases, with 15 bases between. Germline CDR1 LGHNT, CDR2 FRNRAP. CDR3 coding DNA: TGTGCTAGTGGTTTGGTACGCGGATGGTTGAGGACCCAGTACTTC. Protein sequence: CASGLVRGWLRTQYF.

This clone was detected a few times. The chain is built from TRBV5-1 and TRBJ2-7, with 7 bases that match TRBD1. Germline lookup yields CDR1 SGHRS and CDR2 YFSETQ. This CDR3 contains 14 residues. Trimming at V came to 5 bases and at J to 3 bases, leaving 8 bases not matched to a gene. The CDR3 loop reads CASRKGTENYEQYF. CDR3 bases: TGCGCCAGCAGAAAAGGGACAGAGAACTACGAGCAGTACTTC.

V and J are TRBV5-5 and TRBJ1-6; a possible D gene is TRBD1 (5 bases). Trimming took off 2 bases at V and 7 bases at J, with 10 bases between the two ends. From germline, CDR1 is SGHKS and CDR2 YYEKEE (reference sequence). This CDR3 has 14 amino acids. DNA of the CDR3: TGTGCCAGCAGCTTCGGGGGGTCCAATTCACCCCTCCACTTT. It codes for CASSFGGSNSPLHF.

The V call is TRBV29-1, the J call TRBJ1-1; D unresolved. The CDR3 sequence is 13 residues long. V shed 1 base and J shed 0 bases, with 6 bases lying between them. CDR1 and CDR2 (germline): SQVTM, ANQGSEA. Here the CDR3 DNA reads TGCAGCGTTGAAGGAGGTGTGAACACTGAAGCTTTCTTT. The encoded protein is CSVEGGVNTEAFF.

This rearrangement joins TRBV2 to TRBJ1-5; a weak D match, TRBD1 (5 bases). Trimming stripped 1 base from V and 0 bases from J, with 10 bases between. The CDR3 loop spans 16 amino acids. CDR1 is SNHLY and CDR2 is FYNNEI in the germline V gene. CDR3 in amino acids: CASSEGGDYSNQPQHF. In DNA, the CDR3 is TGTGCCAGCAGTGAAGGGGGGGATTATAGCAATCAGCCCCAGCATTTT.

The chain uses TRBV28 and TRBJ1-1; D uncertain. The germline CDR1 and CDR2 sequences are MDHEN and SYDVKM. V lost 8 bases and J lost 1, with 8 bases in between. This CDR3 has 12 residues. CDR3 sequence reads: CASFRENTEAFF. CDR3 DNA sequence: TGTGCCAGCTTCCGAGAGAACACTGAAGCTTTCTTT.

The chain links TRBV11-2 to TRBJ2-1, with D tentatively TRBD1 (6 bases). Looked up from germline, CDR1 is SGHAT and CDR2 is FQNNGV. V was shortened by 0 bases and J by 9 bases, with 15 bases between the two germline ends. CDR3 length: 15 amino acids. CDR3 sequence: CASSLENSGGTEQFF. CDR3 DNA: TGTGCCAGCAGCTTAGAGAACAGTGGGGGCACTGAGCAGTTCTTC. Using reference TRBV11-2 and TRBJ2-1 for the parts outside the CDR3, the full variable domain is EAGVAQSPRYKIIEKRQSVAFWCNPISGHATLYWYQQILGQGPKLLIQFQNNGVVDDSQLPKDRFSAERLKGVDSTLKIQPAKLEDSAVYLCASSLENSGGTEQFFGPGTRLTVL.

V gene TRBV7-2 combines with J gene TRBJ1-1; no clear D. Looked up from germline, CDR1 is SGHTA and CDR2 is FQGNSA. V lost 4 bases and J lost 5, with 14 bases in between. There are 14 residues in the CDR3. CDR3: CASSSWQFETEAFF. The CDR3, as DNA: TGTGCCAGCAGCTCCTGGCAGTTTGAAACTGAAGCTTTCTTT.

This clone was detected a few times. The rearrangement uses TRBV2 and TRBJ1-1, with 12 nucleotides matching TRBD1. CDR1 is SNHLY and CDR2 is FYNNEI in the germline V gene. The CDR3 has 15 residues. V lost 6 bases, J lost 3 bases, and 5 bases stayed unmatched. The CDR3 DNA sequence: TGTGCCAGCAGGCGGGACAGGGGGCCTTACACTGAAGCTTTCTTT. Residues: CASRRDRGPYTEAFF.